One and the same sample provided the 18 T cell receptor beta chains below, sequenced in a study of T cell repertoires in cytomegalovirus infection. No antigens are known for them. TCRdb re-called the reads with MiXCR, one entry per CDR3 protein. The profile shows about 220,000 distinct CDR3 sequences, roughly two fifths of them singletons. The source was CD8+ T cells from cultured PBMCs, collected from culture after CMV antigen stimulation. The origin of the receptors is a human donor in good health (CMV status not recorded). Some clones in this sample may be carry-over from other donors' samples.

This clonotype was recorded a few times. The chain uses TRBV10-3 and TRBJ2-3, with 8 bases fitting TRBD1. The CDR3 is made up of 12 amino acids. J lost 4 bases, V lost 7 bases, and 1 base had no gene match. Germline V lookup: CDR1 ENHRY, CDR2 SYGVKD. CDR3 nucleotide sequence: TGTGCCATCACAGGGGGCGCAGATACGCAGTATTTT. Protein product: CAITGGADTQYF.

The chain has TRBV6-2 or TRBV6-3 and TRBJ2-3; D remains ambiguous. The V and J ends lost 4 bases and 5 bases respectively, with 16 bases between them. The CDR3 consists of 15 residues. Germline CDR1 reads MNHEY; CDR2 reads SVGEGT. CDR3 protein: CASSSLPGAEDTQYF. CDR3 DNA: TGTGCCAGCAGTTCCCTCCCGGGCGCGGAAGATACGCAGTATTTT.

This clonotype came up many times. This chain connects TRBV7-2 to TRBJ2-1; 8 nucleotides agree with TRBD1. Per the germline V gene, CDR1 is SGHTA and CDR2 is FQGNSA. The CDR3 has 16 residues. Trimming cost V 5 bases and J 3 bases; bases outside gene matches: 9. CDR3 DNA sequence: TGTGCCAGCAGCCCGCGGACAGGGAACTACTACAATGAGCAGTTCTTC. Its translation is CASSPRTGNYYNEQFF.

This clonotype was picked up many times. This sequence joins TRBV11-1 and TRBJ1-2; no clear D gene. The length of the CDR3 is 15 residues. The ends were cut back, 0 bases at V and 6 bases at J, with 14 bases in the middle. Germline V CDR1 and CDR2: SGHAT, FQDESV (reference sequence). The CDR3 nucleotides are TGTGCCAGCAGCTTAGCGCCGGGGTTGAACAATGGCTACACCTTC. This sequence encodes CASSLAPGLNNGYTF. The variable domain in full, completed from reference TRBV11-1 and TRBJ1-2, reads EAEVAQSPRYKITEKSQAVAFWCDPISGHATLYWYRQILGQGPELLVQFQDESVVDDSQLPKDRFSAERLKGVDSTLKIQPAELGDSAMYLCASSLAPGLNNGYTFGSGTRLTVV.

This rearrangement joins TRBV14 to TRBJ1-2; TRBD1 is a possible D gene (5 bases). Per the germline V gene, CDR1 is SGHDN and CDR2 is FVKESK. The V end was cut by 2 bases, the J end by 2 bases, with 27 bases between. The CDR3 has 20 residues. CDR3: CASSQSYQGRGTEKNYGYTF. CDR3 sequence (DNA): TGTGCCAGCAGCCAATCGTACCAGGGCCGGGGGACGGAAAAGAACTATGGCTACACCTTC. Combining the CDR3 with reference TRBV14 and TRBJ1-2 gives the whole variable domain EAGVTQFPSHSVIEKGQTVTLRCDPISGHDNLYWYRRVMGKEIKFLLHFVKESKQDESGMPNNRFLAERTGGTYSTLKVQPAELEDSGVYFCASSQSYQGRGTEKNYGYTFGSGTRLTVV.

The chain is built from TRBV7-3 and TRBJ2-3, with 10 nucleotides matching TRBD2. Germline CDR1 and CDR2: SGHTA and FQGTGA. V gave up 3 bases and J gave up 5 bases; unmatched junction bases: 8. The CDR3 covers 16 residues. As DNA, the CDR3 is TGTGCCAGCAGCTTGAGGACTAGCGGCGGGCTAGATACGCAGTATTTT. Protein: CASSLRTSGGLDTQYF.

J is TRBJ1-1 and V is TRBV7-8; TRBD1 matches 9 bases. There are 21 residues in the CDR3. Germline V gene sequence: CDR1 SGHVS, CDR2 FQNEAQ. The V segment lost 4 bases and the J segment 0 bases; nucleotides outside the gene matches: 21. The CDR3 nucleotides read TGTGCCAGCAGCTCTCCCACCCAGGGCACACAGACAGGGGGGCTGAACACTGAAGCTTTCTTT. It is translated as CASSSPTQGTQTGGLNTEAFF.

This clonotype was counted only a few times. V usage is TRBV4-1 and J usage is TRBJ2-1; D not resolved. The CDR3 contains 15 residues. The V gene's germline CDR1 is MGHRA and CDR2 YSYEKL. The V and J ends lost 0 bases and 3 bases respectively, with 9 bases between them. The CDR3 loop is CASSQDNMYYNEQFF. Written as DNA, the CDR3 is TGCGCCAGCAGCCAAGACAACATGTACTACAATGAGCAGTTCTTC.

The chain combines TRBV7-6 with TRBJ2-5; D ambiguous. The V and J ends lost 2 bases and 2 bases respectively, with 9 bases between them. This CDR3 spans 14 amino acids. Per germline, CDR1 SGHVS and CDR2 FNYEAQ. This chain's CDR3 is CASSLRTEQETQYF. CDR3 DNA: TGTGCCAGCAGCTTAAGGACGGAACAAGAGACCCAGTACTTC. The variable domain in full, completed from reference TRBV7-6 and TRBJ2-5, reads GAGVSQSPRYKVTKRGQDVALRCDPISGHVSLYWYRQALGQGPEFLTYFNYEAQQDKSGLPNDRFSAERPEGSISTLTIQRTEQRDSAMYRCASSLRTEQETQYFGPGTRLLVL.

This chain connects TRBV29-1 to TRBJ2-7; D may correspond to TRBD1 or TRBD2 (5 bases each). The V gene lost 7 bases and the J gene lost 3 bases, with 13 bases spanning the gap. CDR1 and CDR2 (germline): SQVTM, ANQGSEA. The CDR3 consists of 12 residues. The CDR3 here is CSAGRDGYEQYF. The CDR3 DNA follows: TGCAGCGCTGGAAGGGACGGCTACGAGCAGTACTTC.

A few counts support this clonotype. This chain connects TRBV4-1 to TRBJ1-3; D is uncertain. Trimming took 3 bases from V and 0 from J, leaving 9 bases between them. CDR3 length: 15 amino acids. The germline CDR1 and CDR2 sequences are MGHRA and YSYEKL. CDR3 in amino acids: CASSQPDLSGNTIYF. Written as DNA, the CDR3 is TGCGCCAGCAGCCAGCCAGACCTCTCTGGAAACACCATATATTTT.

The chain carries TRBV6-1 and TRBJ1-4; 9 bases line up with TRBD1. CDR1 is MNHNS, CDR2 SASEGT, per germline. This CDR3 comprises 15 residues. J lost 5 bases, V lost 6 bases, and 7 bases had no gene match. The CDR3 region has the DNA TGTGCCAGCAGGCTACCGACAGGGGGGAATGAAAAACTGTTTTTT. Translation gives CASRLPTGGNEKLFF.

V is TRBV7-2 and J is TRBJ2-3; D is unresolved. Germline V gene data show CDR1 as SGHTA and CDR2 as FQGNSA. Trimming stripped 1 base from V and 5 bases from J, with 19 bases between. The CDR3 spans 17 residues. The CDR3 sequence is CASSLEVDPPPGDTQYF. The CDR3 bases are TGTGCCAGCAGCTTAGAGGTGGACCCACCCCCCGGAGATACGCAGTATTTT.

This clonotype was counted a few times. V and J are TRBV5-1 and TRBJ2-1; D possibly corresponds to TRBD1 (6 bases). Trimming took 2 bases from V and 1 from J, leaving 16 bases between them. CDR3 length: 17 residues. Germline lookup yields CDR1 SGHRS and CDR2 YFSETQ. CDR3 in DNA: TGCGCCAGCAGCTTCGACCCGGACAGAGGTTCCTACAATGAGCAGTTCTTC. Translation gives CASSFDPDRGSYNEQFF.

This clonotype was found a few times. CDR3 residues: CASSLDVRGRNTEAFF. Here the CDR3 DNA reads TGTGCCAGCAGCTTAGACGTCAGGGGAAGGAACACTGAAGCTTTCTTT. The chain is built from TRBV13 and TRBJ1-1; a possible D gene is TRBD1 (6 bases). V lost 1 base and J 1 base, leaving 13 bases between the germline ends. The CDR3 is 16 amino acids. Germline CDR1 is PRHDT and CDR2 is FYEKMQ (reference sequence).

This clonotype was detected only a few times. The CDR3 region is CASSLTQQGWSQPQHF. The CDR3 nucleotides are TGTGCCAGCAGCTTAACCCAACAGGGATGGAGTCAGCCCCAGCATTTT. J is TRBJ1-5 and V is TRBV7-8, with D possibly being TRBD1 (6 bases). This CDR3 is built from 16 residues. In germline, CDR1 is SGHVS, CDR2 FQNEAQ. V shed 2 bases and J shed 6 bases, with 17 bases lying between them.

This clonotype was counted a few times. The chain employs TRBV7-8 and TRBJ1-5; 9 nucleotides line up with TRBD1. Germline V gene data show CDR1 as SGHVS and CDR2 as FQNEAQ. The CDR3 spans 22 residues. V was pared by 3 bases and J by 0 bases, with 21 bases of the junction left unmatched. The CDR3 protein is CASSLEARTGVYLDNSNQPQHF. CDR3 coding DNA: TGTGCCAGCAGCTTGGAAGCCCGGACAGGGGTATATTTGGACAATAGCAATCAGCCCCAGCATTTT.

In its sample, this clonotype was seen many times. The chain links TRBV7-2 to TRBJ1-2, with no clear D. The length of the CDR3 is 12 residues. Germline V gene data show CDR1 as SGHTA and CDR2 as FQGNSA. V lost 5 bases, J lost 7 bases, and 11 bases lay in between. The CDR3 is CASSVEGPGYTF. CDR3 bases: TGTGCCAGCAGCGTAGAGGGTCCTGGCTACACCTTC.